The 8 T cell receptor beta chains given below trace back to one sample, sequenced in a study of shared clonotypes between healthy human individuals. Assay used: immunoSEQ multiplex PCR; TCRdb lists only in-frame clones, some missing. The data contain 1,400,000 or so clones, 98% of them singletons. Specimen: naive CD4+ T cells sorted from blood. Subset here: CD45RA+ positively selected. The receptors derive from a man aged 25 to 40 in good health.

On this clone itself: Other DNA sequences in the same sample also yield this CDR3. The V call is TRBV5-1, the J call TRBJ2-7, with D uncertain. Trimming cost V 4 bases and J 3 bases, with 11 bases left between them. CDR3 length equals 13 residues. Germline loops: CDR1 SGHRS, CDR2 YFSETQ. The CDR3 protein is CASSPRTIYEQYF. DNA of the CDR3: TGCGCCAGCAGCCCCCGAACCATCTACGAGCAGTACTTC.

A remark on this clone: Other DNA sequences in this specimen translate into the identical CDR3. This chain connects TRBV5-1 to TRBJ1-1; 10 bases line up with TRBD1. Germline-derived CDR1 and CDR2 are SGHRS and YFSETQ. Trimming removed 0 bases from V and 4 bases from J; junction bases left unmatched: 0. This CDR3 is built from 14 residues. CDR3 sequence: CASSLGTGGTEAFF. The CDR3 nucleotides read TGCGCCAGCAGCTTGGGGACAGGGGGCACTGAAGCTTTCTTT. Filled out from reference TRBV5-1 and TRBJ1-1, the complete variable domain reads KAGVTQTPRYLIKTRGQQVTLSCSPISGHRSVSWYQQTPGQGLQFLFEYFSETQRNKGNFPGRFSGRQFSNSRSEMNVSTLELGDSALYLCASSLGTGGTEAFFGQGTRLTVV.

The CDR3 reads CASRSDKGAQSYTF. The CDR3 coding sequence is TGCGCCAGCCGCTCGGATAAGGGGGCGCAGAGCTACACCTTC. The chain joins TRBV5-1 to TRBJ1-2; TRBD1 aligns across 7 bases. The J segment lost 9 bases and the V segment lost 7 bases, leaving 15 bases of the junction unmatched. The germline CDR1 and CDR2 sequences are SGHRS and YFSETQ. This CDR3 contains 14 residues.

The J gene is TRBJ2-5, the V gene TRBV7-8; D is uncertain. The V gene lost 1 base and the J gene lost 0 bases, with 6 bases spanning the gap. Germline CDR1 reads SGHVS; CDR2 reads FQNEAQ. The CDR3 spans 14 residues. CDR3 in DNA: TGTGCCAGCAGCTTAGGGATTTACCAAGAGACCCAGTACTTC. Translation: CASSLGIYQETQYF. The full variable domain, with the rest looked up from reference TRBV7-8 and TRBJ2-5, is GAGVSQSPRYKVAKRGQDVALRCDPISGHVSLFWYQQALGQGPEFLTYFQNEAQLDKSGLPSDRFFAERPEGSVSTLKIQRTQQEDSAVYLCASSLGIYQETQYFGPGTRLLVL.

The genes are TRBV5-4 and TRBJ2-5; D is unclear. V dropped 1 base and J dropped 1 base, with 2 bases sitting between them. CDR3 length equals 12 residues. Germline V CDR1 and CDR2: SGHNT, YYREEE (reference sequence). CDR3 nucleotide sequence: TGTGCCAGCAGCTTGACCCAAGAGACCCAGTACTTC. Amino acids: CASSLTQETQYF.

The CDR3 is CASSLAHPGYHGYGYTF. Here the CDR3 DNA reads TGTGCCAGCAGCTTAGCACATCCCGGTTACCACGGATATGGCTACACCTTC. The chain couples TRBV7-9 to TRBJ1-2; D is ambiguous. The CDR3 contains 17 residues. Germline CDR1 is SEHNR and CDR2 is FQNEAQ (reference sequence). Trimming cost V 0 bases and J 5 bases, with 19 bases left between them.

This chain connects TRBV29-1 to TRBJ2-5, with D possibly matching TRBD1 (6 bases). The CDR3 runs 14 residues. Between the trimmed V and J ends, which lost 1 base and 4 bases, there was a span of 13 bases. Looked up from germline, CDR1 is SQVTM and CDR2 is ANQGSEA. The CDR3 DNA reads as TGCAGCGTTGAAGTCTTACAGACAGGAGAGACCCAGTACTTC. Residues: CSVEVLQTGETQYF. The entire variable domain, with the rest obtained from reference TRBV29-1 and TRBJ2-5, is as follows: SAVISQKPSRDICQRGTSLTIQCQVDSQVTMMFWYRQQPGQSLTLIATANQGSEATYESGFVIDKFPISRPNLTFSTLTVSNMSPEDSSIYLCSVEVLQTGETQYFGPGTRLLVL.

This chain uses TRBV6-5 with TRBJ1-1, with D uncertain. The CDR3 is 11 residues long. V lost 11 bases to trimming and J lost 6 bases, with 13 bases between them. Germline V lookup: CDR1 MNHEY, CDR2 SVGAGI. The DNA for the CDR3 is TGTGCCTCCTCAGGAGGACCTGAAGCTTTCTTT. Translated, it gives CASSGGPEAFF.